This TCR beta chain was captured by sequencing in a study of T cells after yellow fever vaccination. Study-wide results and caveats: The booster response re-showed most primary clones: approximately 95% CD4, 88% CD8.

Notes on this clonotype: Its antigen is as yet unknown.

V was pared by 6 bases and J by 0 bases, with 11 bases between. The CDR3 consists of 15 residues. Germline CDR1 SGHTA, CDR2 FQGNSA. MiXCR, applied by TCRdb to the 5' RACE reads, yields one record per CDR3 protein. This table has about 360,000 distinct CDR3 sequences, under 7.5% appearing once. This rearrangement joins TRBV7-2 to TRBJ1-4; perhaps TRBD1 as D (5 bases). This sample comprised PBMCs, obtained 5 days after the yellow fever booster vaccination. This TCR was sampled from a man aged 25 to 40 who received the YFV17D yellow fever vaccine. Here the CDR3 reads CASRFRAATNEKLFF. In nucleotides, the CDR3 is TGTGCCAGCAGATTCAGGGCGGCAACTAATGAAAAACTGTTTTTT.